This entry concerns a single TCR beta chain. Its binding antigen is unknown. Base-call qualities are not available, and no considerably larger clone is one nucleotide away. This sample is part of a study of memory CD4+ T cells and cytomegalovirus serostatus (dated by TCRdb to about 2019). Context from the whole study: The roughly 33 healthy Belgian adults in the cohort included 9 who were CMV seropositive and approximately 25 who were CMV seronegative. To replicate a published TCR-based CMV serostatus classifier, the researchers sequenced the CD4+ memory TCRbeta repertoires of a Belgian cohort whose cytomegalovirus serostatus was known. Overall study outcomes, separate from this receptor: The results were interpreted as suggesting that the CMV-associated TCR signature is mostly present in the CD4+ memory repertoire. Only CD4+CD45RO+ memory cells were sequenced, in contrast to the original study, which included naive and memory CD4+ and CD8+ populations. On the Belgian cohort, the classifier built on the original framework reached a median bootstrapped AUC of about 0.95, with a 95% CI of 0.76-1.00. CMV serostatus prediction reached a median bootstrapped AUC of roughly 0.96 with the original framework and 0.91 with a US-trained random forest. Of over 150 previously reported CMV-associated TCRbeta sequences, approximately 70 appeared in the CD4+ memory repertoires, each in one to five individuals.

Trimming at the junction amounts to 3 bases on V and 3 bases on J, and the germline ends lie 2 bases apart. Measured from the cysteine to the phenylalanine, the CDR3 is 11 residues long. Just CDR3 DNA is preserved here, 33 bases in frame from base 1. CDR1 and CDR2, looked up from the germline V gene (reference sequence), are SEHNR and FQNEAQ. A FACSAria II was used to sort memory CD4+ T cells, defined as single viable CD3+CD4+CD8-CD45RO+ cells. To determine CMV serostatus, a Roche Elecsys assay was used that detects serum IgG against CMV pp150, pp28, p38 and p52. After the samples were thawed, total CD4+ T cells were enriched through positive selection using CD4 magnetic microbeads. The samples came from a different study that was designed specifically to examine the CD4+ T cell memory repertoire. Peripheral blood mononuclear cells were isolated and cryopreserved following standard operating procedures; serum was stored at -80 °C. The staining relied on CD3-PerCP (BW264/56), CD4-APC (RPA-T4), CD45RO-PE (UCHT1) and CD8-Pacific Orange (3B5) antibodies, and Sytox blue was used to exclude non-viable cells.

Genomic DNA was extracted from sorted cells with the Quick-DNA Microprep Kit. TCRbeta DNA was amplified with the immunoSEQ hsTCRbeta kit following the manufacturer's protocol. An Illumina MiSeq instrument was used to sequence the TCRbeta libraries. The authors' analysis ran thus. Removing out-of-frame sequences left approximately 2,400,000 distinct TCRbeta sequences, an average of around 67,000 per individual. Each individual was scored by the count of 150 to 200 previously reported CMV-associated TCRbeta sequences and the total productive distinct TCRbeta count. A beta-binomial model was reimplemented in Python, and scikit-learn random forests with default parameters were trained on data from the US cohort. Classifier performance on the Belgian cohort was reported as the median AUC with percentile confidence intervals calculated over 10,000 bootstrap iterations. As stored in TCRdb, this immuneACCESS dataset retains in-frame rearrangements with V and J assigned. A fraction of the clones does not appear; measured against another copy, unresolved V genes explain less than half of the discrepancy, and the remainder lacks a known reason. That table gives V, J and clone size, and the DNA gave D and trimming. Within this sample are some 41,000 clones, with about four fifths of them counted one time only. The top ten constitute about 0.79% of the sample.

The sequenced sample was memory CD4+ T cells from blood. Rearrangement joined TRBV7-9 to TRBJ1-1, with the identity of the D gene unclear. The TCR comes from an adult in good health and CMV-seronegative. The CDR3 protein is CASSFDTEAFF. The DNA sequence is TGTGCCAGCAGCTTCGACACTGAAGCTTTCTTT.